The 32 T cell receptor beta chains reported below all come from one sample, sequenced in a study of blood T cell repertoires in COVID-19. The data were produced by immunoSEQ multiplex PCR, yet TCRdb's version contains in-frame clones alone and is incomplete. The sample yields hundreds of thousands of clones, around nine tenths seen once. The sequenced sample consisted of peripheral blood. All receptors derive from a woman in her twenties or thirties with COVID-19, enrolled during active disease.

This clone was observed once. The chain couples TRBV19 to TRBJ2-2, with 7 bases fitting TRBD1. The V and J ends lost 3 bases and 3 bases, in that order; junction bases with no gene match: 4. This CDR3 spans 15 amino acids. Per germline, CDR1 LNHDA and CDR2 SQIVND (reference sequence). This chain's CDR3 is CASSMIDRDTGELFF. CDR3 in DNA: TGTGCCAGTAGTATGATAGACAGGGACACCGGGGAGCTGTTTTTT. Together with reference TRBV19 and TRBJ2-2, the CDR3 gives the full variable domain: DGGITQSPKYLFRKEGQNVTLSCEQNLNHDAMYWYRQDPGQGLRLIYYSQIVNDFQKGDIAEGYSVSREKKESFPLTVTSAQKNPTAFYLCASSMIDRDTGELFFGEGSRLTVL.

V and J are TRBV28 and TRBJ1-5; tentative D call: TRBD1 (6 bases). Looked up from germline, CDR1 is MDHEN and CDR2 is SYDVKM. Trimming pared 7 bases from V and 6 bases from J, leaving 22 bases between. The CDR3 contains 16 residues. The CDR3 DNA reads TGTGCCAGCATTTCCCCGGGTTGGCAGGGGTTTCAGCCCCAGCATTTT. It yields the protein CASISPGWQGFQPQHF.

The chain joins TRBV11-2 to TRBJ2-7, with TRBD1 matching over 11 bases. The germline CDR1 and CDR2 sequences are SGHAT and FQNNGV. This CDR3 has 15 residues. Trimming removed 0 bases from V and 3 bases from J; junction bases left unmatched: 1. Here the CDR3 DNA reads TGTGCCAGCAGCTTAGAAGGGACAGGGGGCTACGAGCAGTACTTC. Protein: CASSLEGTGGYEQYF.

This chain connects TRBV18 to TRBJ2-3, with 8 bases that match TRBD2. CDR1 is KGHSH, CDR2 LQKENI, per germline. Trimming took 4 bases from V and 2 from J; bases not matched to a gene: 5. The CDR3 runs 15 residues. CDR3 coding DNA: TGTGCCAGCTCACTCACAGCGGGAGTCACAGATACGCAGTATTTT. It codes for CASSLTAGVTDTQYF.

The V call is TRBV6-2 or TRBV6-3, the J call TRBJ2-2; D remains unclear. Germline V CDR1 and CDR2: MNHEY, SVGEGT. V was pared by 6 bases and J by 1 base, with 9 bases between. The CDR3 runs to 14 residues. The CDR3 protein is CASSPGWNTGELFF. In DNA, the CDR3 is TGTGCCAGCAGCCCCGGTTGGAACACCGGGGAGCTGTTTTTT.

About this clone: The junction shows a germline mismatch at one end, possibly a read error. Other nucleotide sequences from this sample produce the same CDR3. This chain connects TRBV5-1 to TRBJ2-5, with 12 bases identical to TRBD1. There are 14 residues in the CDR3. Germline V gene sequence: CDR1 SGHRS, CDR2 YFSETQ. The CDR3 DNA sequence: TGTGCCAGCAGCCCGGGACAGGGGGCGGAGACCCAGTACTTC. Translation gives CASSPGQGAETQYF.

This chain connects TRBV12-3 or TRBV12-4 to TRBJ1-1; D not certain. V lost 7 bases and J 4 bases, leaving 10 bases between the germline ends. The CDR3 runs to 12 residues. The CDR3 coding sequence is TGTGCCAGCACTATACGTGGCACTGAAGCTTTCTTT. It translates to CASTIRGTEAFF.

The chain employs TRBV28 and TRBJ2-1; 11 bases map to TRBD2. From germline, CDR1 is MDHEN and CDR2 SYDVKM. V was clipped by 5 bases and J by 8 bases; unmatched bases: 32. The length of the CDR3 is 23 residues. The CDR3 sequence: CASSRGQEGFGKITSGRSDEQFF. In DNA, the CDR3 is TGTGCCAGCAGTCGGGGACAGGAAGGATTTGGGAAGATTACTAGCGGGAGATCGGATGAGCAGTTCTTC.

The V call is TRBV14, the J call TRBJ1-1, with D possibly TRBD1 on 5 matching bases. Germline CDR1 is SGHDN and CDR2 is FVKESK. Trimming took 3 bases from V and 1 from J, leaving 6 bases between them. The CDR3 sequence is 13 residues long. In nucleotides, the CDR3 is TGTGCCAGCAGCCAGGGGGGGAACACTGAAGCTTTCTTT. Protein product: CASSQGGNTEAFF.

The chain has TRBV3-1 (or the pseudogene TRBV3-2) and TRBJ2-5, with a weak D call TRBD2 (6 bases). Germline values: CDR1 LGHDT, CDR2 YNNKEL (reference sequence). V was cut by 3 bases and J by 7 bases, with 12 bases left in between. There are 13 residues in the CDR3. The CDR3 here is CASSQTAGGTQYF. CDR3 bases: TGTGCCAGCAGCCAGACAGCCGGGGGGACCCAGTACTTC.

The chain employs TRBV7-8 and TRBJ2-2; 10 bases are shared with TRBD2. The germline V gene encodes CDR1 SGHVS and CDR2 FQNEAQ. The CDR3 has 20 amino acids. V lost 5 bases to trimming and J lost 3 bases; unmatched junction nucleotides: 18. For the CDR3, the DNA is TGTGCCAGCAGCAGTCTACTTTGGCTAGCGGGAGAGGTATACACCGGGGAGCTGTTTTTT. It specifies CASSSLLWLAGEVYTGELFF.

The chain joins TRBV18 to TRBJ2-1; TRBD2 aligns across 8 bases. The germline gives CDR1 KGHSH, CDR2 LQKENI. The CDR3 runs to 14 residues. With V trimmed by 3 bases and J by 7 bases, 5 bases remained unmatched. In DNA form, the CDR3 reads TGTGCCAGCTCACCGGGGGTAGCGGGGAATGAGCAGTTCTTC. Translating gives CASSPGVAGNEQFF.

The CDR3, as DNA: TGTGCCACCAGCCTAGCGGGAGATCTAGGCGGGGAGCTGTTTTTT. Translating gives CATSLAGDLGGELFF. This rearrangement joins TRBV24-1 to TRBJ2-2; TRBD2 aligns across 10 bases. The J segment lost 7 bases and the V segment lost 7 bases, leaving 8 bases of the junction unmatched. This CDR3 contains 15 residues. Germline lookup yields CDR1 KGHDR and CDR2 SFDVKD.

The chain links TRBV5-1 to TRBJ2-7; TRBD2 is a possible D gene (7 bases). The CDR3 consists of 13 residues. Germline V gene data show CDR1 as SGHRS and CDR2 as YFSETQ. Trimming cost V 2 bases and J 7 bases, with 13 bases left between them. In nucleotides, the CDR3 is TGCGCCAGCAGCTTCGTCAGGGGAGGGGAGCAGTACTTC. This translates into CASSFVRGGEQYF.

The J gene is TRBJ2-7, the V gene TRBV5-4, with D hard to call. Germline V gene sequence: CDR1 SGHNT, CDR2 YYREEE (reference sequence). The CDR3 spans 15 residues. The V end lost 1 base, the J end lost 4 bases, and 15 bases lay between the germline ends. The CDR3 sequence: CASSLYTQAIYEQYF. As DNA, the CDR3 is TGTGCCAGCAGCTTGTATACGCAGGCGATTTACGAGCAGTACTTC.

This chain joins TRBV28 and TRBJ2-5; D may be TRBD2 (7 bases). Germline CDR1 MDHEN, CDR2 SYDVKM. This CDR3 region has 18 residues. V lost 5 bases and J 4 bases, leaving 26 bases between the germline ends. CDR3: CASSPYMTFGGGGETQYF. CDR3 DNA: TGTGCCAGCAGTCCCTACATGACCTTCGGGGGAGGGGGAGAGACCCAGTACTTC.

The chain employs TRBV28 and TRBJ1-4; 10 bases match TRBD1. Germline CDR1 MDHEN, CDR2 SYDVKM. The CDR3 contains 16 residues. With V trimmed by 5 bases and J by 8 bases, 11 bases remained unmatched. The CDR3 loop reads CASSPPPGTGDEKLFF. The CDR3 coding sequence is TGTGCCAGCAGTCCCCCCCCCGGGACAGGGGACGAAAAACTGTTTTTT. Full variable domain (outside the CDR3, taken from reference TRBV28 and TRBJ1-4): DVKVTQSSRYLVKRTGEKVFLECVQDMDHENMFWYRQDPGLGLRLIYFSYDVKMKEKGDIPEGYSVSREKKERFSLILESASTNQTSMYLCASSPPPGTGDEKLFFGSGTQLSVL.

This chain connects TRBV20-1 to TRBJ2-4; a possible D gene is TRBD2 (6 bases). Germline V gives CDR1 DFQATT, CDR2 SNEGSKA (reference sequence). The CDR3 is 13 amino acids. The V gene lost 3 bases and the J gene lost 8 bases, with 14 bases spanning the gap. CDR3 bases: TGCAGTGCTAGTTGGAGGGGTAAGGACATTCAGTACTTC. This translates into CSASWRGKDIQYF.

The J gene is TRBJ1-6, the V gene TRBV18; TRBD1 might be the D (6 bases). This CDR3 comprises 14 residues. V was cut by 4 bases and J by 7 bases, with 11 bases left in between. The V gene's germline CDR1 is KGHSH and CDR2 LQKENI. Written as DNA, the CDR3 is TGTGCCAGCTCACAGGACAGACAGAATTCACCCCTCCACTTT. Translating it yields CASSQDRQNSPLHF.

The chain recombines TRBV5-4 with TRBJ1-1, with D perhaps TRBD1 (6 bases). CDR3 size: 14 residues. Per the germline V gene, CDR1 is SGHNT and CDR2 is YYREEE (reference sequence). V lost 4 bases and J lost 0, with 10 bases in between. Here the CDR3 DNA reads TGTGCCAGCAGCGTACGACAGGTGAACACTGAAGCTTTCTTT. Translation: CASSVRQVNTEAFF.

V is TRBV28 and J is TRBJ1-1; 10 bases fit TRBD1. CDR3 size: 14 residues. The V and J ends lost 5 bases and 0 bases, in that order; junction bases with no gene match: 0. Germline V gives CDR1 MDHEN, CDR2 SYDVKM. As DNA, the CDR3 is TGTGCCAGCAGTGACAGGGGGCTGAACACTGAAGCTTTCTTT. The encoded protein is CASSDRGLNTEAFF.

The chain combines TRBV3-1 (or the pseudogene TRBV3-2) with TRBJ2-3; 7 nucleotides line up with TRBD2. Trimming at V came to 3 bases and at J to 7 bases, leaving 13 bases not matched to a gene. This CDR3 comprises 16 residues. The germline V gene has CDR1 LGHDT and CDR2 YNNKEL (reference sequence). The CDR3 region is CASSQGERGPTNTQYF. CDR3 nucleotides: TGTGCCAGCAGCCAGGGGGAGCGGGGCCCCACGAATACGCAGTATTTT.

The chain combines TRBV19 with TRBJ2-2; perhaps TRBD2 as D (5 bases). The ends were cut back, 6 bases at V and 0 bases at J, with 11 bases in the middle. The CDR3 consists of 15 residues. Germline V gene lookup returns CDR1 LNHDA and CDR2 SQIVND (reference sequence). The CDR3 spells CASRHSGANTGELFF. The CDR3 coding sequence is TGTGCCAGTAGACACTCCGGGGCGAACACCGGGGAGCTGTTTTTT.

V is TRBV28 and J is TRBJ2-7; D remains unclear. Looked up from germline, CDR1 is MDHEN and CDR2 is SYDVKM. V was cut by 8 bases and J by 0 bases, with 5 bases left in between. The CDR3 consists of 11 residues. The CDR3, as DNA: TGTGCCAGCGCTACCTCCTACGAGCAGTACTTC. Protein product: CASATSYEQYF.

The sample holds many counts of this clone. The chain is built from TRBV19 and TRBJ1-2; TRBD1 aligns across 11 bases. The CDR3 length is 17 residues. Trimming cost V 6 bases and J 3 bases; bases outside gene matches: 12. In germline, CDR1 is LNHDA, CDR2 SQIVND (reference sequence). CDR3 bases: TGTGCCAGTAGAATTCGGGACAGGGGGAAGTATGACTATGGCTACACCTTC. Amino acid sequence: CASRIRDRGKYDYGYTF.

CDR3 amino acids: CASSKMEAFNQPQHF. CDR3 DNA sequence: TGTGCCAGCAGCAAAATGGAAGCGTTCAATCAGCCCCAGCATTTT. This chain connects TRBV21-1 to TRBJ1-5. TRBV21-1 constitutes a pseudogene. The length of the CDR3 is 15 residues.

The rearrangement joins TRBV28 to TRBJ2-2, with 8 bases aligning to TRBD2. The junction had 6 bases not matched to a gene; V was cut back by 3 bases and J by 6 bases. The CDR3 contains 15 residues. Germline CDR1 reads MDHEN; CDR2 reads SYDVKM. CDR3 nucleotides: TGTGCCAGCAGTTTGGTAGGGACTAGTCCCGGGGAGCTGTTTTTT. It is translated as CASSLVGTSPGELFF.

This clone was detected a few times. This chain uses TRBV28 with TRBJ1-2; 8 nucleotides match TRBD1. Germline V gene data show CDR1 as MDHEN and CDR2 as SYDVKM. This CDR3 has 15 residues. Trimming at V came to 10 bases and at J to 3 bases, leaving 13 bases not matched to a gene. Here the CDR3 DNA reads TGTGCCACCCAGCCAGGGGGCGCCCGGTACTATGGCTACACCTTC. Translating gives CATQPGGARYYGYTF.

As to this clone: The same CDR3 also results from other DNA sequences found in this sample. CDR3 sequence (DNA): TGTGCCAGCAGTTTGGCAGGGGTGGGCTACGAGCAGTACTTC. Translated, it gives CASSLAGVGYEQYF. This rearrangement joins TRBV28 to TRBJ2-7; TRBD1 might be the D (6 bases). This CDR3 region has 14 residues. CDR1 and CDR2 from the germline V gene are MDHEN and SYDVKM. V shed 3 bases and J shed 3 bases, with 12 bases lying between them.

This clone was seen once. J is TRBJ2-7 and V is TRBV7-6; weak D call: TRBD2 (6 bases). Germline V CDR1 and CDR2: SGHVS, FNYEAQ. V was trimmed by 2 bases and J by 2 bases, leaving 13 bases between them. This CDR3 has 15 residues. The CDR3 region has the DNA TGTGCCAGCAGCTTACCGGGTGCGGGACCCTACGAGCAGTACTTC. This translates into CASSLPGAGPYEQYF.

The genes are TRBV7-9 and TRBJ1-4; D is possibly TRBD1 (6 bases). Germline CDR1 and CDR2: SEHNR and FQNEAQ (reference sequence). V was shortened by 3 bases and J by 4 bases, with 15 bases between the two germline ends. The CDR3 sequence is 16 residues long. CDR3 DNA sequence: TGTGCCAGCAGCTTCGACAGGCCTAGTTATAATGAAAAACTGTTTTTT. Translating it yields CASSFDRPSYNEKLFF.

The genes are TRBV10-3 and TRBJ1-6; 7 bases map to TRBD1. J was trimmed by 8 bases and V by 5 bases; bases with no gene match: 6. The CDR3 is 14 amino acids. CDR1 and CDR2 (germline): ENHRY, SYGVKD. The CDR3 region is CAISTGVTDSPLHF. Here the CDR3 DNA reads TGTGCCATCAGTACAGGGGTCACGGATTCACCCCTCCACTTT.